A selection of T cell receptor beta chains follows, all from one sample in a study of blood T cell repertoires in COVID-19. The method was immunoSEQ multiplex PCR; TCRdb's version includes in-frame clones alone and lacks a portion of them. The table shows about 84,000 clones, with 75% to 85% occurring only once. Source material: peripheral blood. Source of these receptors: a woman of 80 years or more with acute or convalescent COVID-19. The CDR3 runs from the conserved cysteine through the conserved F or W. D genes are given only for firm matches. A row's size may be missing; if present it is once, few, many or a size class.

d_gene	abundance	v_gene	j_gene	CDR3aa	CDR3nt
TRBD1	NA	TRBV6-1	TRBJ1-5	CASSEAGGVGQPQHF	TGTGCCAGCAGTGAGGCAGGGGGCGTCGGTCAGCCCCAGCATTTT
TRBD1	NA	TRBV15	TRBJ2-7	CATSSRDRGLYEQYF	TGTGCCACCAGCAGCCGGGACAGGGGGCTGTACGAGCAGTACTTC
TRBD1	once	TRBV15	TRBJ1-3	CATSRDRQGVGGNTIYF	TGTGCCACCAGCAGAGATCGACAGGGGGTTGGTGGAAACACCATATATTTT
TRBD2	NA	TRBV28	TRBJ2-7	CASSLGGLVGSYEQYF	TGTGCCAGCAGTTTGGGGGGACTAGTAGGTTCCTACGAGCAGTACTTC
TRBD1	NA	TRBV5-4	TRBJ2-7	CASSLGAGTGSYEQYF	TGTGCCAGCAGCTTGGGGGCAGGGACAGGCTCCTACGAGCAGTACTTC
NA	NA	TRBV15	TRBJ2-1	CATSYLTSRDEQFF	TGTGCCACCAGCTACCTGACTAGTCGCGATGAGCAGTTCTTC
TRBD1	NA	TRBV7-2	TRBJ2-7	CASSPYPGQGYEQYF	TGTGCCAGCAGCCCTTACCCGGGACAGGGCTACGAGCAGTACTTC
NA	NA	TRBV24-1	TRBJ2-3	CATSDTNFREVKDTQYF	TGTGCCACCAGTGACACAAATTTCAGGGAGGTGAAAGATACGCAGTATTTT
TRBD2	NA	TRBV10-3	TRBJ2-1	CAISGDLAGGTHEQFF	TGTGCCATCAGTGGGGATTTAGCGGGAGGAACACATGAGCAGTTCTTC
NA	NA	TRBV7-2	TRBJ2-7	CASSLYPYEQYF	TGTGCCAGCAGCTTATATCCCTACGAGCAGTACTTC
TRBD1	NA	TRBV2	TRBJ2-5	CASRGTGEETQYF	TGTGCCAGCAGGGGGACAGGCGAAGAGACCCAGTACTTC
TRBD2	NA	TRBV11-2	TRBJ2-3	CASRRLAGPTDTQYF	TGTGCCAGCCGCCGACTAGCGGGTCCCACAGATACGCAGTATTTT
NA	NA	TRBV3-1/TRBV3-2	TRBJ1-5	CASSQDSRGGNQPQHF	TGTGCCAGCAGCCAAGATTCCAGGGGAGGCAATCAGCCCCAGCATTTT
TRBD1	NA	TRBV12-5	TRBJ1-5	CASGLSRGLYGGAQHF	TGTGCTAGTGGTTTAAGTAGGGGGCTTTATGGCGGGGCCCAGCATTTT
NA	NA	TRBV7-2	TRBJ2-1	CASSLGTQNEQFF	TGTGCCAGCAGCCTCGGGACTCAGAATGAGCAGTTCTTC
TRBD1	NA	TRBV19	TRBJ1-3	CASSTGQGTGNTIYF	TGTGCCAGTAGTACGGGACAGGGGACTGGAAACACCATATATTTT
TRBD2	few	TRBV2	TRBJ2-6	CASSNRRGVLAGANVLTF	TGTGCCAGCAGTAACAGACGGGGGGTCCTCGCGGGGGCCAACGTCCTGACTTTC
NA	NA	TRBV6-5	TRBJ2-2	CASSYSWGLGTGELFF	TGTGCCAGCAGTTACTCTTGGGGCTTGGGGACCGGGGAGCTGTTTTTT
NA	NA	TRBV24-1	TRBJ2-7	CATQAPASYEQYF	TGTGCCACCCAGGCTCCGGCGTCCTACGAGCAGTACTTC
NA	NA	TRBV28	TRBJ2-7	CASSSALYEQYF	TGTGCCAGCAGTTCCGCACTCTACGAGCAGTACTTC
TRBD1	NA	TRBV5-4	TRBJ1-6	CASSLGQGTNNSPLHF	TGTGCCAGCAGCTTAGGACAGGGGACAAATAATTCACCCCTCCACTTT
NA	NA	TRBV18	TRBJ2-7	CASSPVGGEDEQYF	TGTGCCAGCTCACCAGTGGGAGGTGAGGACGAGCAGTACTTC
TRBD2	NA	TRBV27	TRBJ2-5	CASSPGTSGETQYF	TGTGCCAGCAGTCCCGGGACTAGCGGTGAGACCCAGTACTTC
TRBD1	NA	TRBV12-5	TRBJ2-3	CASGLNRGDTQYF	TGTGCTAGTGGTTTGAACAGGGGGGATACGCAGTATTTT